Below, 24 T cell receptor beta chains from the same sample are listed, as sequenced in a study of T cells after yellow fever vaccination. Via MiXCR, TCRdb re-called the 5' RACE reads, giving one row per CDR3 protein. The table lists approximately 300,000 distinct CDR3 sequences, 7.5% to 9% of them singletons, with under 20% in the top ten. The sample in question was PBMCs, obtained on the day of the first yellow fever vaccination. These TCRs come from a man younger than 35 who received the YFV17D yellow fever vaccine.

The V and J genes are TRBV5-6 and TRBJ2-7; D unclear. V dropped 0 bases and J dropped 4 bases, with 8 bases sitting between them. Germline lookup yields CDR1 SGHDT and CDR2 YYEEEE. CDR3 length: 13 residues. The CDR3 coding sequence is TGTGCCAGCAGCTTGGGACGGCGGTACGAGCAGTACTTC. Its translation: CASSLGRRYEQYF.

J is TRBJ1-4 and V is TRBV5-1; D is possibly TRBD1 (5 bases). CDR3 size: 18 residues. Germline assignment: CDR1 SGHRS and CDR2 YFSETQ. Deletions cut 3 bases from V and 0 bases from J, with 18 bases between. The CDR3 DNA is TGCGCCAGCAGCTCCACAGGTGCTATCTTCGCAACTAATGAAAAACTGTTTTTT. Its translation is CASSSTGAIFATNEKLFF.

The V gene is TRBV18, the J gene TRBJ1-1; 7 bases agree with TRBD1. The CDR3 spans 15 residues. The germline CDR1 and CDR2 sequences are KGHSH and LQKENI. With 6 bases clipped from V and 4 bases from J, the junction kept 11 bases outside the gene matches. The CDR3, as DNA: TGTGCCAGCTCGCCAAGACAGGGAACGGGCACTGAAGCTTTCTTT. It translates to CASSPRQGTGTEAFF.

The table lists this clonotype with many counts. The chain joins TRBV6-1 to TRBJ2-1; D is undetermined. The CDR3 runs to 10 residues. The V and J ends lost 3 bases and 10 bases respectively, with 4 bases between them. Germline V lookup: CDR1 MNHNS, CDR2 SASEGT. In nucleotides, the CDR3 is TGTGCCAGCAGTGATGGCGAGCAGTTCTTC. Translated, it gives CASSDGEQFF.

This clonotype was seen more than once but under ten times. The rearrangement links TRBV20-1 to TRBJ1-5; no clear D gene. Trimming cost V 4 bases and J 5 bases, with 12 bases left between them. Germline V gene lookup returns CDR1 DFQATT and CDR2 SNEGSKA (reference sequence). The length of the CDR3 is 13 residues. This CDR3 is CSATESADQPQHF. The DNA for the CDR3 is TGCAGTGCTACCGAGTCGGCAGATCAGCCCCAGCATTTT.

The chain uses TRBV5-6 and TRBJ1-2; 11 bases agree with TRBD1. This CDR3 is 16 amino acids long. Trimming cost V 6 bases and J 7 bases; bases outside gene matches: 14. Germline CDR1 and CDR2: SGHDT and YYEEEE. The CDR3 spells CASNRGVGTGGFGYTF. For the CDR3, the DNA is TGTGCCAGCAACAGGGGGGTCGGGACAGGGGGATTTGGCTACACCTTC.

Here the CDR3 DNA reads TGTGCCATCAGGGGACAACAAGTTTACGAGCAGTACTTC. It specifies CAIRGQQVYEQYF. The chain joins TRBV10-3 to TRBJ2-7; perhaps TRBD1 as D (6 bases). Trimming removed 6 bases from V and 4 bases from J, with 13 bases in between. The CDR3 runs to 13 residues. Germline V CDR1 and CDR2: ENHRY, SYGVKD.

This clonotype was seen repeatedly, ten times or more. The genes are TRBV12-3 or TRBV12-4 and TRBJ2-4; D unclear. CDR3 length: 14 residues. V was cut by 4 bases and J by 2 bases, with 9 bases left in between. The CDR3 region is CASSSGLSKNIQYF. CDR3 nucleotide sequence: TGTGCCAGCAGTTCCGGCCTTTCCAAAAACATTCAGTACTTC.

This clonotype was seen a handful of times. This chain uses TRBV5-4 with TRBJ1-3; 11 bases line up with TRBD1. The CDR3 length is 14 residues. The germline CDR1 and CDR2 sequences are SGHNT and YYREEE (reference sequence). V dropped 4 bases and J dropped 7; count of bases not matched to a gene: 4. The CDR3 DNA follows: TGTGCCAGCAGCCCGGACAGGGGGCTGAACACCATATATTTT. Translation: CASSPDRGLNTIYF.

This clonotype was counted ten times or more. This chain connects TRBV12-3 or TRBV12-4 to TRBJ1-2; D perhaps matches TRBD1 (6 bases). V was trimmed by 5 bases and J by 2 bases, leaving 9 bases between them. The CDR3 consists of 13 residues. CDR3 loop: CASSTGTNYGYTF. CDR3 nucleotides: TGTGCCAGCAGTACCGGGACAAACTATGGCTACACCTTC.

For the CDR3, the DNA is TGTGCCAGCAGCTTAGGGTCCGGGGGGAATTCACCCCTCCACTTT. Its translation is CASSLGSGGNSPLHF. J is TRBJ1-6 and V is TRBV7-9; D is perhaps TRBD1 (5 bases). CDR1 is SEHNR and CDR2 is FQNEAQ in the germline V gene (reference sequence). The germline V and J ends were trimmed by 1 base and 7 bases, with 11 bases remaining between them. This CDR3 has 15 amino acids.

CDR3 nucleotide sequence: TGCGCCAGCAGTCGGGGCCTAGACACTGAAGCTTTCTTT. Its translation is CASSRGLDTEAFF. The chain is built from TRBV10-1 and TRBJ1-1; D possibly corresponds to TRBD1 (5 bases). The CDR3 is 13 residues long. CDR1 and CDR2 from the germline V gene are WNHNN and SYGVQD (reference sequence). The V gene lost 5 bases and the J gene lost 3 bases, with 10 bases spanning the gap.

The chain recombines TRBV20-1 with TRBJ2-3; possible D gene TRBD2, 5 bases. V gave up 6 bases and J gave up 5 bases, with 15 bases separating them. Germline CDR1 and CDR2: DFQATT and SNEGSKA (reference sequence). The CDR3 totals 13 residues. The CDR3 nucleotides read TGCAGTGCGGACTTTATTTTTGGAGATACGCAGTATTTT. Translating gives CSADFIFGDTQYF.

This clonotype has more than one count but fewer than ten. The V and J genes are TRBV6-2 or TRBV6-3 and TRBJ2-7; D possibly corresponds to TRBD2 (6 bases). This CDR3 contains 15 residues. The germline CDR1 and CDR2 sequences are MNHEY and SVGEGT. Trimming took off 8 bases at V and 3 bases at J, with 20 bases between the two ends. The CDR3 spells CASRTPSSGDYEQYV. In nucleotides, the CDR3 is TGTGCCAGCCGCACGCCTAGCTCGGGGGACTACGAGCAGTACGTC.

The chain combines TRBV6-2 or TRBV6-3 with TRBJ2-5; no firm D call. CDR3 length: 14 amino acids. Looked up from germline, CDR1 is MNHEY and CDR2 is SVGEGT. The V end lost 10 bases, the J end lost 7 bases, and 22 bases lay between the germline ends. In nucleotides, the CDR3 is TGTGCCACCCCCTCGGTCACTGGAAGAGGGACCCAGTACTTC. The encoded protein is CATPSVTGRGTQYF.

This clonotype was seen a few times. The V gene is TRBV19, the J gene TRBJ2-6, with D perhaps TRBD1 (5 bases). V lost 3 bases to trimming and J lost 4 bases, with 7 bases between them. The germline V gene encodes CDR1 LNHDA and CDR2 SQIVND (reference sequence). The CDR3 extends over 14 amino acids. CDR3 nucleotides: TGTGCCAGTAGTATCAGGGCCGGGGCCAACGTCCTGACTTTC. This sequence encodes CASSIRAGANVLTF.

This clonotype was observed a few times. CDR3 sequence (DNA): TGTGCCAGCTCTGGGGACAGGGACACTGAAGCTTTCTTT. Protein sequence: CASSGDRDTEAFF. The genes are TRBV18 and TRBJ1-1; 9 nucleotides align to TRBD1. CDR1 is KGHSH and CDR2 is LQKENI in the germline V gene. The ends lost 6 bases at V and 3 bases at J; junction bases unmatched: 2. The CDR3 extends over 13 amino acids.

This clonotype has only a few counts. V is TRBV7-2 and J is TRBJ2-3; TRBD2 is a possible D gene (6 bases). The CDR3 loop spans 18 amino acids. Germline CDR1 and CDR2: SGHTA and FQGNSA. Between the trimmed V and J ends, which lost 0 bases and 3 bases, there was a span of 19 bases. This CDR3 reads CASSLAGRGSGVTDTQYF. CDR3 nucleotide sequence: TGTGCCAGCAGCTTAGCGGGTAGGGGTTCGGGAGTTACAGATACGCAGTATTTT.

This clonotype was detected only a few times. V usage is TRBV7-8 and J usage is TRBJ1-5; no reliable D call. Trimming left V 1 base short and J 1 base short, with 11 bases between. The CDR3 loop spans 16 amino acids. Looked up from germline, CDR1 is SGHVS and CDR2 is FQNEAQ. The CDR3 protein is CASSLVARLSNQPQHF. DNA for the CDR3: TGTGCCAGCAGCTTAGTGGCCAGATTAAGCAATCAGCCCCAGCATTTT.

The sample holds a few counts of this clonotype. This chain joins TRBV28 and TRBJ1-4; possible D gene TRBD1, 5 bases. V lost 10 bases and J 6 bases, leaving 15 bases between the germline ends. The CDR3 totals 13 residues. Germline CDR1 and CDR2: MDHEN and SYDVKM. DNA for the CDR3: TGTGCCACCTGGGACGGGGCTTATGAAAAACTGTTTTTT. This codes for CATWDGAYEKLFF. Full variable domain (outside the CDR3, taken from reference TRBV28 and TRBJ1-4): DVKVTQSSRYLVKRTGEKVFLECVQDMDHENMFWYRQDPGLGLRLIYFSYDVKMKEKGDIPEGYSVSREKKERFSLILESASTNQTSMYLCATWDGAYEKLFFGSGTQLSVL.

This clonotype has just a few counts. This chain uses TRBV9 with TRBJ1-1, with 7 bases aligning to TRBD1. The length of the CDR3 is 15 residues. J lost 5 bases, V lost 4 bases, and 11 bases had no gene match. The germline CDR1 and CDR2 sequences are SGDLS and YYNGEE. The CDR3 region is CASSLQGLGRTEAFF. The CDR3 DNA reads TGTGCCAGCAGCCTACAGGGGTTGGGGCGGACTGAAGCTTTCTTT.

A few counts support this clonotype. The CDR3 region is CATASPYGYTF. CDR3 sequence (DNA): TGTGCCACGGCCAGCCCTTATGGCTACACCTTC. This chain uses TRBV3-1 with TRBJ1-2; D is unclear. This CDR3 is 11 amino acids long. V lost 10 bases to trimming and J lost 5 bases, with 11 bases between them. The V gene's germline CDR1 is LGHDT and CDR2 YNNKEL (reference sequence).

The rearrangement uses TRBV4-3 and TRBJ1-2; D gene unclear. CDR3 length: 14 amino acids. Trimming pared 0 bases from V and 3 bases from J, leaving 8 bases between. Germline CDR1 is LGHNA and CDR2 is YSLEER. In DNA, the CDR3 is TGCGCCAGCAGCCAAGACTCAAGCGACTATGGCTACACCTTC. Protein: CASSQDSSDYGYTF.

This chain links TRBV7-9 with TRBJ1-1; 9 nucleotides align to TRBD1. This CDR3 is built from 15 residues. CDR1 and CDR2 (germline): SEHNR, FQNEAQ (reference sequence). J gave up 1 base and V 1 base, and 1 base lay outside the gene matches. CDR3 amino acids: CASSLGDRENTEAFF. The CDR3 bases are TGTGCCAGCAGCTTAGGGGACAGGGAGAACACTGAAGCTTTCTTT. Drawing the rest from reference TRBV7-9 and TRBJ1-1, the complete variable domain is DTGVSQNPRHKITKRGQNVTFRCDPISEHNRLYWYRQTLGQGPEFLTYFQNEAQLEKSRLLSDRFSAERPKGSFSTLEIQRTEQGDSAMYLCASSLGDRENTEAFFGQGTRLTVV.